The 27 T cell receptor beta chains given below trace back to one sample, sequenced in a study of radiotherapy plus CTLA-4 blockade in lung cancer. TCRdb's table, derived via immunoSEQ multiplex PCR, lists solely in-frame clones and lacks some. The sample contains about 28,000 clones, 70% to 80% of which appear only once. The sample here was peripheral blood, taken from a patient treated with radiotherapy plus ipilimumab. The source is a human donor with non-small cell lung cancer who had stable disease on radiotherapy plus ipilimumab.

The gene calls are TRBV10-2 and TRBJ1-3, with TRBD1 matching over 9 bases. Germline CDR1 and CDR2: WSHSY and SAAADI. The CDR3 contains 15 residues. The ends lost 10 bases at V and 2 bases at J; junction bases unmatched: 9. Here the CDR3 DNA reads TGCGCCATTTCTACCGGGACAGGGCCTGGAAACACCATATATTTT. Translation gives CAISTGTGPGNTIYF.

The DNA of the CDR3 is TGTGCCAGTAGTATTACGGGACAGGGGACCCCAGATACGCAGTATTTT. Translation: CASSITGQGTPDTQYF. This sequence joins TRBV19 and TRBJ2-3; 10 bases align to TRBD1. The V gene's germline CDR1 is LNHDA and CDR2 SQIVND (reference sequence). The CDR3 totals 16 residues. V gave up 3 bases and J gave up 4 bases; unmatched junction bases: 7.

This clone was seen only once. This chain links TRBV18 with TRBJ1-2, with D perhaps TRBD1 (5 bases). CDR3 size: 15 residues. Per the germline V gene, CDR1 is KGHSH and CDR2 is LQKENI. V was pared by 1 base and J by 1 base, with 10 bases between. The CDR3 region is CASSPQRDGNYGYTF. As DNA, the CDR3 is TGTGCCAGCTCACCACAACGGGACGGTAACTATGGCTACACCTTC. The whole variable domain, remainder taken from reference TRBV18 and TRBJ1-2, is NAGVMQNPRHLVRRRGQEARLRCSPMKGHSHVYWYRQLPEEGLKFMVYLQKENIIDESGMPKERFSAEFPKEGPSILRIQQVVRGDSAAYFCASSPQRDGNYGYTFGSGTRLTVV.

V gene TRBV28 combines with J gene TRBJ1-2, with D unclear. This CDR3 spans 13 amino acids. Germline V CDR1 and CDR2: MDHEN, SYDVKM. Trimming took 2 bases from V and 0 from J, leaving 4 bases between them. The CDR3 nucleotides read TGTGCCAGCAGTTTAGGATCTAACTATGGCTACACCTTC. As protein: CASSLGSNYGYTF.

Here the CDR3 DNA reads TGTGCCAGTAATAGTCAGGAGCCTCGAAATCAGCCCCAGCATTTT. This encodes CASNSQEPRNQPQHF. This chain uses TRBV28 with TRBJ1-5; D gene unclear. The germline gives CDR1 MDHEN, CDR2 SYDVKM. The CDR3 has 15 amino acids. Trimming removed 9 bases at V and 4 bases at J, with 19 bases between.

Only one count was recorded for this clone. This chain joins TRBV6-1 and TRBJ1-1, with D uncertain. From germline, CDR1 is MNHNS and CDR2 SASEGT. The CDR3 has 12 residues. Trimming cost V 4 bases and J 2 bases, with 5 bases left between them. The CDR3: CASSARNTEAFF. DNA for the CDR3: TGTGCCAGCAGTGCTAGAAACACTGAAGCTTTCTTT.

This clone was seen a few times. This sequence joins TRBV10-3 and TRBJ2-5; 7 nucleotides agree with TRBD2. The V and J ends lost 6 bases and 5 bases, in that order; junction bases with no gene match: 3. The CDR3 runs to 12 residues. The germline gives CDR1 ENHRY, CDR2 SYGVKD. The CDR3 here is CAIRGGGETQYF. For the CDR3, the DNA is TGTGCCATCAGGGGGGGAGGGGAGACCCAGTACTTC.

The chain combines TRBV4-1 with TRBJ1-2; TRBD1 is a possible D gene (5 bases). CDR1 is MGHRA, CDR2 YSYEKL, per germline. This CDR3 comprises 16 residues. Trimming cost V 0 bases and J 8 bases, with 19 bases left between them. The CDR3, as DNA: TGCGCCAGCAGCCAAGAAGTTGGGGCAGGTATGGGGGGCTACACCTTC. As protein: CASSQEVGAGMGGYTF.

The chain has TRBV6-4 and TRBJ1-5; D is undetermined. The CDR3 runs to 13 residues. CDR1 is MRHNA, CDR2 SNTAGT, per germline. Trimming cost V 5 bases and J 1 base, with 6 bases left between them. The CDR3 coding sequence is TGTGCCAGCAGTTACGACAGCAATCAGCCCCAGCATTTT. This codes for CASSYDSNQPQHF.

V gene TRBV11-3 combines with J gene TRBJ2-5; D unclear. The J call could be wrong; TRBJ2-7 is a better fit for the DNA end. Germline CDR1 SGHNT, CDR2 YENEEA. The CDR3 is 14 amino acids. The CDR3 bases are TGTGCCAGCAGCTTAGCCCTGAAGCCCTACGAGCAGTACTTC. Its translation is CASSLALKPYEQYF.

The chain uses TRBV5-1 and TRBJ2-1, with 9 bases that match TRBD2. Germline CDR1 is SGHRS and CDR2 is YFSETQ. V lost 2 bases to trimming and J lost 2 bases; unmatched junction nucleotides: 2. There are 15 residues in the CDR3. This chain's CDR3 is CASSLAGGAYNEQFF. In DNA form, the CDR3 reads TGCGCCAGCAGCTTAGCGGGGGGCGCCTACAATGAGCAGTTCTTC. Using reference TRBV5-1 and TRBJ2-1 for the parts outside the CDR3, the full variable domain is KAGVTQTPRYLIKTRGQQVTLSCSPISGHRSVSWYQQTPGQGLQFLFEYFSETQRNKGNFPGRFSGRQFSNSRSEMNVSTLELGDSALYLCASSLAGGAYNEQFFGPGTRLTVL.

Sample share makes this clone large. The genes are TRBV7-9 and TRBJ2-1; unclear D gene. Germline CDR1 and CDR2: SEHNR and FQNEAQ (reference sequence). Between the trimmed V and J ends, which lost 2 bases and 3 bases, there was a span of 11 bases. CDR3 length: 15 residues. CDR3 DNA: TGTGCCAGCAGCTTACAGCGCTCCTACTACAATGAGCAGTTCTTC. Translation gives CASSLQRSYYNEQFF.

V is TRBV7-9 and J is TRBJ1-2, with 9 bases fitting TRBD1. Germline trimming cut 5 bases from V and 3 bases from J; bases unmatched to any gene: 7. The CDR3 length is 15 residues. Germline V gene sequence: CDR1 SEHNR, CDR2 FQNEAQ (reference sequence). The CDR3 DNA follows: TGTGCCAGCAGCCAAAGGACAGGGGAGGACTATGGCTACACCTTC. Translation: CASSQRTGEDYGYTF.

As DNA, the CDR3 is TGTGCCAGCAGCTTGGCCTGGGCAGGGAGCACCGGGGAGCTGTTTTTT. It is translated as CASSLAWAGSTGELFF. The rearrangement uses TRBV5-6 and TRBJ2-2; D tentatively reads TRBD1 or TRBD2 (5 bases each). V lost 0 bases and J 4 bases, leaving 13 bases between the germline ends. Germline V lookup: CDR1 SGHDT, CDR2 YYEEEE. This CDR3 has 16 residues.

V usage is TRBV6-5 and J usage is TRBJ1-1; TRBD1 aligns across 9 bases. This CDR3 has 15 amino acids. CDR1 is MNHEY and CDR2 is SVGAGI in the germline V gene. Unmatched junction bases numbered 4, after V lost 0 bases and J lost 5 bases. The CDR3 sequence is CASSYSGQGSTEAFF. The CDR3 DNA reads TGTGCCAGCAGTTACTCGGGACAGGGAAGTACTGAAGCTTTCTTT.

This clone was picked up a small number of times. The CDR3 sequence: CASSLNGGELFF. The DNA of the CDR3 is TGCGCCAGCAGCTTGAACGGCGGGGAGCTGTTTTTT. V gene TRBV5-1 combines with J gene TRBJ2-2; D call uncertain. This CDR3 has 12 amino acids. With 1 base removed from V and 7 bases from J, the gap between germline ends came to 5 bases. CDR1 SGHRS and CDR2 YFSETQ come from the germline V gene.

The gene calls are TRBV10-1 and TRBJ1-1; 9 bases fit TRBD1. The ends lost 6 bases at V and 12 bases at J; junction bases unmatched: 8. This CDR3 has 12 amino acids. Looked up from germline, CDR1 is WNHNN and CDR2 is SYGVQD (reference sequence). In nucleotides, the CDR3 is TGCGCCAGCAGCGTTCCGGGACAGGGAACTTTCTTT. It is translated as CASSVPGQGTFF.

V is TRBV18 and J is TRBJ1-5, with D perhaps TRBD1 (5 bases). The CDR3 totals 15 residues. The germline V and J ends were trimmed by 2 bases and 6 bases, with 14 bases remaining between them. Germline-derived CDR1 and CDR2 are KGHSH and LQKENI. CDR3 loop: CASSPGIDSSQPQHF. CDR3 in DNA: TGTGCCAGCTCACCAGGAATAGACAGTTCTCAGCCCCAGCATTTT.

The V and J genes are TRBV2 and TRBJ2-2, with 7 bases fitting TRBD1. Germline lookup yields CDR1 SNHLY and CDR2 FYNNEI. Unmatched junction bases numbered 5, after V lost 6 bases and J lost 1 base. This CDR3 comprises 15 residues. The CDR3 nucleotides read TGTGCCAGCAGCGTCCGGACAGGGAACACCGGGGAGCTGTTTTTT. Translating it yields CASSVRTGNTGELFF.

Here the CDR3 reads CASSQGQGNQPQHF. CDR3 DNA sequence: TGCGCCAGCAGCCAAGGACAGGGCAATCAGCCCCAGCATTTT. This rearrangement joins TRBV4-3 to TRBJ1-5; D possibly corresponds to TRBD1 (6 bases). The CDR3 loop spans 14 amino acids. The V end lost 1 base, the J end lost 2 bases, and 6 bases lay between the germline ends. Per the germline V gene, CDR1 is LGHNA and CDR2 is YSLEER.

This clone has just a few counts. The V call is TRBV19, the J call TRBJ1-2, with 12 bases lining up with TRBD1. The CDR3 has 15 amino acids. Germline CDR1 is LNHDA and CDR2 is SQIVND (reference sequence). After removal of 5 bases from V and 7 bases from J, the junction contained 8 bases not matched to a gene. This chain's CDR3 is CASSAPGQGASGYTF. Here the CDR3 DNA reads TGTGCCAGTAGTGCCCCGGGACAGGGGGCTTCTGGCTACACCTTC.

In DNA form, the CDR3 reads TGTGCCAGCAGCTTAGATAGGGTCTATGGCTACACCTTC. It translates to CASSLDRVYGYTF. The chain couples TRBV11-2 to TRBJ1-2; D is unclear. Germline values: CDR1 SGHAT, CDR2 FQNNGV. V was trimmed by 0 bases and J by 4 bases, leaving 6 bases between them. The CDR3 is 13 residues long.

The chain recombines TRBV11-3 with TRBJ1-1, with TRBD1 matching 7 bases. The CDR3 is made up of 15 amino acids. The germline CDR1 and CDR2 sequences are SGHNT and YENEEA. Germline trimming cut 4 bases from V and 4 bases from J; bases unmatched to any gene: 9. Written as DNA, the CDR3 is TGTGCCAGCAGCTCCCCGGGACAGTCGGTCACTGAAGCTTTCTTT. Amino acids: CASSSPGQSVTEAFF.

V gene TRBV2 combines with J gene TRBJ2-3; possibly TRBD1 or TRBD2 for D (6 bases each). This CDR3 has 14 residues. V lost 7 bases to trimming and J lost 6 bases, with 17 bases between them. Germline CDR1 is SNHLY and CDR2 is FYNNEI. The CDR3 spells CASKSYGGGDTQYF. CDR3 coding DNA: TGTGCCAGCAAGAGTTACGGGGGCGGGGATACGCAGTATTTT.

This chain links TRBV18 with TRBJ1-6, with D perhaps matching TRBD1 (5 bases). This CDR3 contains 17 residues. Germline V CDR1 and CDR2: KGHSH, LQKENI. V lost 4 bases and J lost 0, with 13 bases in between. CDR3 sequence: CASSQRTMSSYNSPLHF. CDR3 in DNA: TGTGCCAGCTCACAACGGACAATGAGCTCCTATAATTCACCCCTCCACTTT.

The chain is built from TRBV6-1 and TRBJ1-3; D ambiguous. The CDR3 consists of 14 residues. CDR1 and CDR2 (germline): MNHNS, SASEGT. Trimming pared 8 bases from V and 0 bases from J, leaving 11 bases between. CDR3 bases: TGTGCCAGCGTTTCAAGCTTCTCTGGAAACACCATATATTTT. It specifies CASVSSFSGNTIYF.

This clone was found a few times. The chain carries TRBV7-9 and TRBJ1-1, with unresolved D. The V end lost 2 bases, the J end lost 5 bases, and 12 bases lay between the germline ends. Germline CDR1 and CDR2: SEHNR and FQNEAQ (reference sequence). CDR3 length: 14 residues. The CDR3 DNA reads TGTGCCAGCAGCTTAATTGAAGGCGGGACTGAAGCTTTCTTT. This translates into CASSLIEGGTEAFF.